The 32 T cell receptor beta chains in this list originate from one sample, sequenced in a study of graft-versus-host responses after intestinal transplantation. Sequencing used immunoSEQ multiplex PCR; TCRdb keeps in-frame clones, though not all of them. This repertoire shows roughly 50,000 clones, roughly nine tenths found once; its top ten account for 5% to 6.5%. Sequencing used PBMCs, obtained nearly 670 days after intestinal transplant. Receptors were obtained from a human patient who received an intestinal transplant, so some T cells may come from the graft donor.

This chain uses TRBV5-1 with TRBJ1-2; 10 bases agree with TRBD1. The CDR3 is 15 residues long. J gave up 4 bases and V 1 base, and 4 bases lay outside the gene matches. Germline CDR1 SGHRS, CDR2 YFSETQ. CDR3 in DNA: TGCGCCAGCAGCTTGCCGGGACAGGGGAGCTATGGCTACACCTTC. This encodes CASSLPGQGSYGYTF.

The chain carries TRBV29-1 and TRBJ2-7, with D maybe TRBD1 (5 bases). The ends were cut back, 7 bases at V and 1 base at J, with 20 bases in the middle. The CDR3 spans 15 residues. From germline, CDR1 is SQVTM and CDR2 ANQGSEA. The CDR3 bases are TGCAGCGCCCGGGCCAGGATAGGGGCTTCCTACGAGCAGTACTTC. Amino acids: CSARARIGASYEQYF.

V and J are TRBV6-1 and TRBJ1-6; no definite D call. Germline CDR1 is MNHNS and CDR2 is SASEGT. The V end lost 8 bases, the J end lost 8 bases, and 13 bases lay between the germline ends. The CDR3 is 13 amino acids. CDR3 sequence reads: CASAEDWDSPLHF. The DNA for the CDR3 is TGTGCCAGCGCTGAGGACTGGGATTCACCCCTCCACTTT.

This sequence joins TRBV4-1 and TRBJ2-1; D is undetermined. Germline V gene lookup returns CDR1 MGHRA and CDR2 YSYEKL. This CDR3 comprises 13 residues. V was shortened by 1 base and J by 4 bases, with 5 bases between the two germline ends. CDR3 loop: CASSQGWYNEQFF. The DNA for the CDR3 is TGCGCCAGCAGCCAAGGCTGGTACAATGAGCAGTTCTTC.

The chain links TRBV7-2 to TRBJ2-5; TRBD2 is a possible D gene (6 bases). The end of the DNA is better explained by TRBJ2-7, so the J call may be wrong. Germline CDR1 is SGHTA and CDR2 is FQGNSA. This CDR3 has 14 residues. The CDR3 DNA sequence: TGTGCCAGCAGCTTTCCGGGACTGACCTACGAGCAGTACTTC. It specifies CASSFPGLTYEQYF.

The chain recombines TRBV19 with TRBJ1-5, with D possibly TRBD1 on 5 matching bases. This CDR3 region has 14 residues. V was trimmed by 10 bases and J by 0 bases, leaving 13 bases between them. In germline, CDR1 is LNHDA, CDR2 SQIVND (reference sequence). The CDR3 region has the DNA TGTGCCACAAAGACAGAGTATAGCAATCAGCCCCAGCATTTT. Its protein is CATKTEYSNQPQHF.

This chain joins TRBV10-2 and TRBJ1-6; 7 positions match TRBD1. CDR3 size: 15 residues. Trimming removed 6 bases from V and 7 bases from J; junction bases left unmatched: 9. CDR1 is WSHSY and CDR2 is SAAADI in the germline V gene. The DNA of the CDR3 is TGCGCCAGCAGGATTTTAGACAGGGTAAATTCACCCCTCCACTTT. Translation gives CASRILDRVNSPLHF.

In its sample, this clone was seen once. This chain uses TRBV6-1 with TRBJ1-2; possibly TRBD1 for D (5 bases). Germline V CDR1 and CDR2: MNHNS, SASEGT. Deletions cut 3 bases from V and 8 bases from J, with 13 bases between. CDR3 length: 13 amino acids. Here the CDR3 DNA reads TGTGCCAGCAGTGATTTTGGGGACGGGGGCTACACCTTC. Encoded protein: CASSDFGDGGYTF.

The chain joins TRBV6-5 to TRBJ2-6; 7 bases are shared with TRBD1. CDR1 is MNHEY and CDR2 is SVGAGI in the germline V gene. V gave up 0 bases and J gave up 4 bases; unmatched junction bases: 3. The CDR3 consists of 16 residues. CDR3 nucleotide sequence: TGTGCCAGCAGTTACTCGACAGGGACCGGGGCCAACGTCCTGACTTTC. It is translated as CASSYSTGTGANVLTF.

The chain has TRBV6-5 and TRBJ2-7, with D uncertain. The CDR3 runs to 8 residues. The germline CDR1 and CDR2 sequences are MNHEY and SVGAGI. Trimming left V 11 bases short and J 5 bases short, with 4 bases between. Written as DNA, the CDR3 is TGTGCCTGTAACGAGCAGTACTTC. The encoded protein is CACNEQYF.

The J gene is TRBJ2-3, the V gene TRBV5-1; D is uncertain. V gave up 0 bases and J gave up 2 bases, with 4 bases separating them. The CDR3 loop spans 13 amino acids. CDR1 and CDR2 (germline): SGHRS, YFSETQ. CDR3 in DNA: TGCGCCAGCAGCTTGGGGACCACAGATACGCAGTATTTT. Its protein product is CASSLGTTDTQYF.

This chain uses TRBV4-1 with TRBJ1-2; no definite D call. The ends were cut back, 4 bases at V and 2 bases at J, with 14 bases in the middle. The CDR3 spans 15 residues. Germline assignment: CDR1 MGHRA and CDR2 YSYEKL. This CDR3 is CASSLRESGNYGYTF. The CDR3 bases are TGCGCCAGCAGCCTACGGGAGAGTGGGAACTATGGCTACACCTTC.

The chain combines TRBV4-1 with TRBJ1-1, with D maybe TRBD1 (5 bases). Trimming removed 6 bases from V and 1 base from J, with 9 bases in between. The CDR3 extends over 13 amino acids. The V gene's germline CDR1 is MGHRA and CDR2 YSYEKL. The CDR3, as DNA: TGCGCCAGCAGTCGAGGGGAGAACACTGAAGCTTTCTTT. Its protein product is CASSRGENTEAFF.

This clone was observed a single time. The V and J genes are TRBV4-1 and TRBJ2-1; 11 nucleotides agree with TRBD1. The CDR3 has 16 amino acids. Germline V lookup: CDR1 MGHRA, CDR2 YSYEKL. The trim removed 0 bases at V and 9 bases at J, leaving 7 bases unmatched. CDR3 loop: CASSQEWDRGVSEQFF. CDR3 sequence (DNA): TGCGCCAGCAGCCAAGAGTGGGACAGGGGGGTTAGTGAGCAGTTCTTC.

This chain connects TRBV5-4 to TRBJ1-2, with D perhaps TRBD1 (5 bases). CDR1 is SGHNT and CDR2 is YYREEE in the germline V gene (reference sequence). The CDR3 extends over 15 amino acids. The germline V and J ends were trimmed by 1 base and 3 bases, with 13 bases remaining between them. DNA for the CDR3: TGTGCCAGCAGCTTGCGGCAGACAGCGGACTATGGCTACACCTTC. Protein sequence: CASSLRQTADYGYTF.

The rearrangement uses TRBV27 and TRBJ1-2; D may be TRBD1 (6 bases). Looked up from germline, CDR1 is MNHEY and CDR2 is SMNVEV (reference sequence). With 2 bases removed from V and 6 bases from J, the gap between germline ends came to 10 bases. The CDR3 consists of 13 residues. CDR3 in DNA: TGTGCCAGCAGTTTAGGACCAGGGGATGGCTACACCTTC. Amino acids: CASSLGPGDGYTF.

This chain links TRBV11-2 with TRBJ2-7; 7 bases are a match to TRBD2. This CDR3 has 15 residues. Looked up from germline, CDR1 is SGHAT and CDR2 is FQNNGV. The V and J ends lost 1 base and 2 bases, in that order; junction bases with no gene match: 5. DNA for the CDR3: TGTGCCAGCAGCTTAGTGCAGCGGGGCCCCTACGAGCAGTACTTC. This codes for CASSLVQRGPYEQYF.

The chain employs TRBV2 and TRBJ2-2; D unclear. Trimming left V 6 bases short and J 5 bases short, with 1 base between. There are 10 residues in the CDR3. Per the germline V gene, CDR1 is SNHLY and CDR2 is FYNNEI. The CDR3 DNA is TGTGCCAGCAGAACCGGGGAGCTGTTTTTT. Amino acid sequence: CASRTGELFF.

The chain carries TRBV7-2 and TRBJ2-7, with TRBD2 as a possible D gene (7 bases). V was shortened by 1 base and J by 2 bases, with 18 bases between the two germline ends. This CDR3 is built from 17 residues. From germline, CDR1 is SGHTA and CDR2 FQGNSA. The CDR3 DNA sequence: TGTGCCAGCAGCTTAGGGCCGTACAGGGACTATACCTACGAGCAGTACTTC. It yields the protein CASSLGPYRDYTYEQYF.

This rearrangement joins TRBV7-2 to TRBJ2-7; unclear D gene. There are 9 residues in the CDR3. The germline gives CDR1 SGHTA, CDR2 FQGNSA. The V end was cut by 5 bases, the J end by 7 bases, with 3 bases between. CDR3 sequence: CASSPEQYF. In DNA, the CDR3 is TGTGCCAGCAGCCCTGAGCAGTACTTC.

The chain uses TRBV11-2 and TRBJ2-5, with 12 bases aligning to TRBD2. Trimming removed 3 bases from V and 3 bases from J; junction bases left unmatched: 2. Germline V lookup: CDR1 SGHAT, CDR2 FQNNGV. The CDR3 loop spans 15 amino acids. The CDR3 nucleotides read TGTGCCAGCAGCTTGACTAGCGGGGGAGAAGAGACCCAGTACTTC. Protein product: CASSLTSGGEETQYF.

The DNA for the CDR3 is TGTGCCAGCAGTCATCTAGCGGGGGGGACCTACGAGCAGTACTTC. Translation gives CASSHLAGGTYEQYF. The rearrangement joins TRBV6-4 to TRBJ2-7; 12 bases match TRBD2. The CDR3 loop spans 15 amino acids. The junction had 4 bases not matched to a gene; V was cut back by 5 bases and J by 2 bases. Germline lookup yields CDR1 MRHNA and CDR2 SNTAGT.

This chain joins TRBV5-6 and TRBJ2-1; the D is unclear. This CDR3 contains 11 residues. V lost 0 bases and J lost 9, with 4 bases in between. Germline CDR1 reads SGHDT; CDR2 reads YYEEEE. CDR3 DNA: TGTGCCAGCAGCTTGGGTTTTGAGCAGTTCTTC. It yields the protein CASSLGFEQFF.

The gene calls are TRBV10-2 and TRBJ2-1; 7 bases fit TRBD2. CDR3 length: 13 amino acids. V lost 7 bases to trimming and J lost 5 bases; unmatched junction nucleotides: 5. CDR1 is WSHSY and CDR2 is SAAADI in the germline V gene. The CDR3 is CASKVGGNNEQFF. The CDR3 region has the DNA TGCGCCAGCAAGGTGGGGGGGAACAATGAGCAGTTCTTC.

V and J are TRBV27 and TRBJ1-1; D is possibly TRBD1 (5 bases). The V and J ends lost 5 bases and 1 base respectively, with 11 bases between them. The CDR3 runs 14 residues. Per the germline V gene, CDR1 is MNHEY and CDR2 is SMNVEV (reference sequence). The CDR3 nucleotides are TGTGCCAGCAGTAACGCAGGGAGGAACACTGAAGCTTTCTTT. Translation gives CASSNAGRNTEAFF.

This chain links TRBV27 with TRBJ2-4, with 7 bases aligning to TRBD1. V lost 3 bases, J lost 10 bases, and 6 bases stayed unmatched. The CDR3 has 13 residues. CDR1 and CDR2 (germline): MNHEY, SMNVEV (reference sequence). The CDR3 loop reads CASSFVGQTIQYF. The CDR3 DNA sequence: TGTGCCAGCAGTTTTGTGGGACAGACGATTCAGTACTTC.

The genes are TRBV29-1 and TRBJ1-4, with D perhaps TRBD1 (5 bases). Trimming took off 6 bases at V and 7 bases at J, with 15 bases between the two ends. There are 13 residues in the CDR3. The germline V gene encodes CDR1 SQVTM and CDR2 ANQGSEA. CDR3 sequence: CSVSRGQGEKLFF. The CDR3 bases are TGCAGCGTGTCAAGGGGCCAGGGTGAAAAACTGTTTTTT.

This rearrangement joins TRBV4-1 to TRBJ1-4; tentatively, D is TRBD1 (6 bases). Germline lookup yields CDR1 MGHRA and CDR2 YSYEKL. This CDR3 is 15 amino acids long. The V end lost 0 bases, the J end lost 7 bases, and 12 bases lay between the germline ends. CDR3 sequence (DNA): TGCGCCAGCAGCCAAGATCCGGGGGGCCGTGAAAAACTGTTTTTT. Translated, it gives CASSQDPGGREKLFF.

The chain has TRBV6-1 and TRBJ2-1; D uncertain. Germline V gene sequence: CDR1 MNHNS, CDR2 SASEGT. The length of the CDR3 is 15 residues. V was cut by 2 bases and J by 0 bases, with 8 bases left in between. The CDR3 DNA reads TGTGCCAGCAGTGAATGGGCGACCTCCTACAATGAGCAGTTCTTC. Its protein is CASSEWATSYNEQFF.

The rearrangement links TRBV7-9 to TRBJ1-6; 9 bases align to TRBD1. CDR3 length: 14 residues. Germline V gene data show CDR1 as SEHNR and CDR2 as FQNEAQ (reference sequence). With 3 bases clipped from V and 8 bases from J, the junction kept 2 bases outside the gene matches. CDR3 protein: CASSLGDRDSPLHF. The CDR3 DNA follows: TGTGCCAGCAGCTTGGGGGACAGGGATTCACCCCTCCACTTT. The full variable domain, its missing parts supplied by reference TRBV7-9 and TRBJ1-6, is DTGVSQNPRHKITKRGQNVTFRCDPISEHNRLYWYRQTLGQGPEFLTYFQNEAQLEKSRLLSDRFSAERPKGSFSTLEIQRTEQGDSAMYLCASSLGDRDSPLHFGNGTRLTVT.

The chain combines TRBV19 with TRBJ2-5, with a weak D call TRBD1 (6 bases). V was trimmed by 3 bases and J by 5 bases, leaving 16 bases between them. This CDR3 spans 15 amino acids. Per the germline V gene, CDR1 is LNHDA and CDR2 is SQIVND (reference sequence). The CDR3 region has the DNA TGTGCCAGTAGTATTACAGGGAAGGAGTTGGAGACCCAGTACTTC. Translated: CASSITGKELETQYF. The full variable domain, its missing parts supplied by reference TRBV19 and TRBJ2-5, is DGGITQSPKYLFRKEGQNVTLSCEQNLNHDAMYWYRQDPGQGLRLIYYSQIVNDFQKGDIAEGYSVSREKKESFPLTVTSAQKNPTAFYLCASSITGKELETQYFGPGTRLLVL.

The V gene is TRBV6-1, the J gene TRBJ1-5; no definite D call. The CDR3 is 14 residues long. CDR1 and CDR2 (germline): MNHNS, SASEGT. V was clipped by 2 bases and J by 0 bases, with 5 bases between them. CDR3 nucleotide sequence: TGTGCCAGCAGTGAATCCTCTAGCAATCAGCCCCAGCATTTT. Its translation: CASSESSSNQPQHF.